The 16 T cell receptor beta chains listed next were all sequenced from one sample in a study of blood T cell repertoires in COVID-19. Repertoires were generated with immunoSEQ multiplex PCR, while TCRdb's copy carries only in-frame clones and drops some. Of about 350,000 clones detected, approximately 89% appear once; the ten largest clones hold under 5.5%. The sample taken for sequencing was PBMCs or T cells enriched from blood (not recorded which). Receptors were obtained from a woman aged 25-40 years who had recovered from COVID-19.

J is TRBJ1-2 and V is TRBV10-3, with a possible D match to TRBD1 (5 bases). V dropped 3 bases and J dropped 8 bases, with 13 bases sitting between them. CDR3 length: 13 amino acids. Germline CDR1 reads ENHRY; CDR2 reads SYGVKD. The CDR3 coding sequence is TGTGCCATCAGTGATATCAGGGTGGAGGGCTACACCTTC. This sequence encodes CAISDIRVEGYTF.

The V call is TRBV4-1, the J call TRBJ1-5; 9 nucleotides align to TRBD1. J gave up 0 bases and V 5 bases, and 17 bases lay outside the gene matches. Germline CDR1 MGHRA, CDR2 YSYEKL. The CDR3 covers 20 residues. CDR3 DNA: TGCGCCAGCAGCTCCCGGACCGGGACAGGGTCTGTCTATAGCAATCAGCCCCAGCATTTT. Its protein is CASSSRTGTGSVYSNQPQHF.

This rearrangement joins TRBV20-1 to TRBJ2-1; 8 bases match TRBD2. Germline CDR1 DFQATT, CDR2 SNEGSKA (reference sequence). The CDR3 extends over 15 amino acids. Germline trimming cut 3 bases from V and 3 bases from J; bases unmatched to any gene: 7. CDR3 coding DNA: TGCAGTGCTAGTGGGAGCGGGGGCATCTACAATGAGCAGTTCTTC. It yields the protein CSASGSGGIYNEQFF.

V usage is TRBV23-1 and J usage is TRBJ1-5; D unresolved. TRBV23-1 is an open reading frame, and its role is uncertain. This CDR3 spans 17 amino acids. Trimming removed 4 bases from V and 8 bases from J, with 24 bases in between. CDR3 residues: CASSPPTVGSAIEPQHF. CDR3 DNA: TGCGCCAGCAGTCCACCGACCGTCGGGAGTGCAATTGAGCCCCAGCATTTT.

The CDR3 nucleotides read TGTGCCAGCAGCTTAGGAGGTACAGATACGCAGTATTTT. This codes for CASSLGGTDTQYF. The rearrangement uses TRBV7-2 and TRBJ2-3; no firm D call. Per germline, CDR1 SGHTA and CDR2 FQGNSA. The CDR3 is 13 residues long. V was trimmed by 1 base and J by 3 bases, leaving 5 bases between them.

The chain combines TRBV9 with TRBJ2-1, with 9 bases lining up with TRBD2. From germline, CDR1 is SGDLS and CDR2 YYNGEE. CDR3 size: 15 residues. Trimming took 1 base from V and 8 from J; bases not matched to a gene: 7. For the CDR3, the DNA is TGTGCCAGCAGCGTAACGATAGCGGGGGAGGATGAGCAGTTCTTC. Protein: CASSVTIAGEDEQFF.

This sequence joins TRBV6-2 or TRBV6-3 and TRBJ2-5; possibly TRBD2 for D (6 bases). The germline V gene has CDR1 MNHEY and CDR2 SVGEGT. The CDR3 spans 17 residues. Trimming cost V 5 bases and J 0 bases, with 19 bases left between them. This CDR3 reads CASSVWKGLSYQETQYF. The CDR3 coding sequence is TGTGCCAGCAGTGTATGGAAGGGACTCTCGTACCAAGAGACCCAGTACTTC.

This clone occurred once. The rearrangement links TRBV4-1 to TRBJ2-1; weak D call: TRBD1 (5 bases). The V gene lost 4 bases and the J gene lost 7 bases, with 11 bases spanning the gap. This CDR3 contains 13 residues. From germline, CDR1 is MGHRA and CDR2 YSYEKL. The CDR3 sequence is CASSPQTENEQFF. CDR3 sequence (DNA): TGCGCCAGCAGCCCGCAGACAGAAAATGAGCAGTTCTTC.

The rearrangement joins TRBV2 to TRBJ2-7; 11 nucleotides match TRBD2. The germline gives CDR1 SNHLY, CDR2 FYNNEI. The V and J ends lost 4 bases and 4 bases, in that order; junction bases with no gene match: 6. The CDR3 length is 15 residues. CDR3 loop: CASSVGLAGGYEQYF. CDR3 sequence (DNA): TGTGCCAGCAGTGTAGGTCTAGCGGGGGGATACGAGCAGTACTTC.

The rearrangement uses TRBV9 and TRBJ2-1, with D hard to call. The V gene's germline CDR1 is SGDLS and CDR2 YYNGEE. The CDR3 covers 12 residues. The V end was cut by 7 bases, the J end by 7 bases, with 12 bases between. This chain's CDR3 is CASRAVGNEQFF. The DNA for the CDR3 is TGTGCCAGCCGAGCCGTCGGGAATGAGCAGTTCTTC. The full variable domain, in which reference TRBV9 and TRBJ2-1 provide the parts outside the CDR3, is DSGVTQTPKHLITATGQRVTLRCSPRSGDLSVYWYQQSLDQGLQFLIQYYNGEERAKGNILERFSAQQFPDLHSELNLSSLELGDSALYFCASRAVGNEQFFGPGTRLTVL.

The chain carries TRBV18 and TRBJ1-6, with TRBD1 matching 11 bases. Germline lookup yields CDR1 KGHSH and CDR2 LQKENI. The CDR3 covers 16 residues. Trimming removed 0 bases from V and 15 bases from J; junction bases left unmatched: 10. For the CDR3, the DNA is TGTGCCAGCTCACCACCCGCGGACAGGGGGCGCGGGTTCCTCCACTTT. It is translated as CASSPPADRGRGFLHF.

The chain recombines TRBV5-1 with TRBJ2-3, with 12 bases matching TRBD2. V dropped 3 bases and J dropped 1; count of bases not matched to a gene: 6. The CDR3 contains 17 residues. CDR1 is SGHRS, CDR2 YFSETQ, per germline. The CDR3 DNA sequence: TGCGCCAGCAGCTCAGCGACTAGCGGGGGACGCACAGATACGCAGTATTTT. Translating it yields CASSSATSGGRTDTQYF.

The J gene is TRBJ2-2, the V gene TRBV6-5, with D hard to call. The ends were cut back, 0 bases at V and 6 bases at J, with 11 bases in the middle. Per the germline V gene, CDR1 is MNHEY and CDR2 is SVGAGI. The CDR3 loop spans 15 amino acids. CDR3 amino acids: CASSYSSGLSGELFF. CDR3 sequence (DNA): TGTGCCAGCAGTTACTCCTCCGGGTTATCCGGGGAGCTGTTTTTT.

This clone was counted once. J is TRBJ2-2 and V is TRBV30, with 8 nucleotides matching TRBD1. With 4 bases clipped from V and 2 bases from J, the junction kept 3 bases outside the gene matches. The CDR3 totals 14 residues. The V gene's germline CDR1 is GTSNPN and CDR2 SVGIG (reference sequence). The CDR3 DNA is TGTGCCTGGAAGACAGGGGTCAACACCGGGGAGCTGTTTTTT. Its protein is CAWKTGVNTGELFF. Filled out from reference TRBV30 and TRBJ2-2, the complete variable domain reads SQTIHQWPATLVQPVGSPLSLECTVEGTSNPNLYWYRQAAGRGLQLLFYSVGIGQISSEVPQNLSASRPQDRQFILSSKKLLLSDSGFYLCAWKTGVNTGELFFGEGSRLTVL.

This chain joins TRBV3-1 (or the pseudogene TRBV3-2) and TRBJ1-1, with a weak D call TRBD1 (6 bases). Germline loops: CDR1 LGHDT, CDR2 YNNKEL (reference sequence). Trimming removed 4 bases from V and 1 base from J, with 10 bases in between. The CDR3 is 14 residues long. CDR3: CASSRGRGNTEAFF. CDR3 coding DNA: TGTGCCAGCAGCCGGGGCAGGGGGAACACTGAAGCTTTCTTT.

This sequence joins TRBV6-5 and TRBJ2-7, with TRBD2 matching over 7 bases. The CDR3 sequence is 14 residues long. From germline, CDR1 is MNHEY and CDR2 SVGAGI. The ends lost 2 bases at V and 5 bases at J; junction bases unmatched: 6. CDR3 coding DNA: TGTGCCAGCAGTTACGCCCAGGGAGGGAACGAGCAGTACTTC. Protein: CASSYAQGGNEQYF.